This is a list of T cell receptor beta chains from one sample in a study of siplizumab effects on memory and regulatory T cells. Produced via immunoSEQ multiplex PCR; TCRdb's table is partial and in-frame only. The sample contains 98,000 or so clones, 93% of which appear only once. The sample was Tregs sorted from blood. The receptors come from a human donor in good health. Both conserved end residues are part of each CDR3. A D gene is named only where the DNA matches it firmly. Clone sizes are given selectively: once, few, many, or a class where the clone is expanded.

>.|TRBJ1-2|13|.|TRBV5-5
TGTGCCAGCAGCTTGGGGCTGCTGATAGTTCACACCTTC
CASSLGLLIVHTF
>.|TRBJ1-2|13|.|TRBV7-8
TGTGCCAGCAGCTTAAACAGGGACTATGGCTACACCTTC
CASSLNRDYGYTF
>.|TRBJ2-7|15|.|TRBV5-1
TGCGCCAGCAGCAGCCTAGCCGGGGTGAGGAGCGAGCAGTACTTC
CASSSLAGVRSEQYF
>.|TRBJ2-7|15|.|TRBV7-6
TGTGCCAGCAGCTCAGGGCCTCTTCAAACCTACGAGCAGTACTTC
CASSSGPLQTYEQYF
>.|TRBJ2-7|13|.|TRBV5-1
TGCGCCAGCAGCCCAGGGGCTGGCCTCGAGCAGTACTTC
CASSPGAGLEQYF
>TRBD1|TRBJ1-5|15|few|TRBV10-1
TGCGCCAGCAGCTTGACAGGGACCAGCAATCAGCCCCAGCATTTT
CASSLTGTSNQPQHF
>TRBD1|TRBJ2-2|13|.|TRBV9
TGTGCCAGCAGCGCCGACAGGGCCGGGGAGCTGTTTTTT
CASSADRAGELFF
>.|TRBJ1-2|15|.|TRBV5-1
TGCGCCAGCAGCTTTCTGAATAACAGGATGAATGGCTACACCTTC
CASSFLNNRMNGYTF
>.|TRBJ1-1|13|few|TRBV13
TGTGCCAGCAGCGCCCAAACGAACACTGAAGCTTTCTTT
CASSAQTNTEAFF
>.|TRBJ1-1|13|.|TRBV6-6
TGTGCCAGCAGTTATAACCCGAACACTGAAGCTTTCTTT
CASSYNPNTEAFF
>.|TRBJ2-3|12|.|TRBV7-3
TGTGCCAGCAGCTCGACTCGGGATACGCAGTATTTT
CASSSTRDTQYF
>TRBD1|TRBJ1-3|16|.|TRBV4-1
TGCGCCAGCAGCCAAGAATGGACAGGAGGGAGAAACACCATATATTTT
CASSQEWTGGRNTIYF
>TRBD2|TRBJ2-3|19|.|TRBV4-2
TGTGCCAGCAGCCAAGATCGGTTCCTTTTGGGACTAGCGGCAGATACGCAGTATTTT
CASSQDRFLLGLAADTQYF
>.|TRBJ2-7|15|.|TRBV7-7
TGTGCTAGCAGCTTAGAGGCAGGTGAGACCTACGAGCAGTACTTC
CASSLEAGETYEQYF
>.|TRBJ2-7|13|.|TRBV6-5
TGTGCCAGCAGTGCTTCAGGGACCCACGAGCAGTACTTC
CASSASGTHEQYF
>TRBD1|TRBJ2-7|14|.|TRBV7-2
TGTGCCAGCACCCCGGACAGGGCGACCTACGAGCAGTACTTC
CASTPDRATYEQYF
>.|TRBJ2-1|13|.|TRBV19
TGTGCCAGTAGCGGGCCTCGCCACAATGAGCAGTTCTTC
CASSGPRHNEQFF
>TRBD2|TRBJ2-1|15|.|TRBV6-6
TGTGCCAGCAGTTCCCCTAGCGGGAGAAGAAATGAGCAGTTCTTC
CASSSPSGRRNEQFF
>.|TRBJ2-3|17|.|TRBV4-2
TGTGCCAGCAGCCAGACCGCTCCGGGACTCAGCACAGATACGCAGTATTTT
CASSQTAPGLSTDTQYF
>.|TRBJ2-2|15|.|TRBV6-6
TGTGCCAGCAGTTACTCAAGTGGGGATGCCGGGGAGCTGTTTTTT
CASSYSSGDAGELFF
>.|TRBJ1-1|16|.|TRBV28
TGTGCCAGCAGTCAACCCCCGGCAGCGCCGAACACTGAAGCTTTCTTT
CASSQPPAAPNTEAFF
>TRBD1|TRBJ1-2|13|.|TRBV6-1
TGTGCCAGCAGTCGGGACAGGGAGGGTGGCTACACCTTC
CASSRDREGGYTF
>TRBD2|TRBJ2-3|16|.|TRBV18
TGTGCCAGCTCACCACCGTGGACTAGACTGGCAGATACGCAGTATTTT
CASSPPWTRLADTQYF